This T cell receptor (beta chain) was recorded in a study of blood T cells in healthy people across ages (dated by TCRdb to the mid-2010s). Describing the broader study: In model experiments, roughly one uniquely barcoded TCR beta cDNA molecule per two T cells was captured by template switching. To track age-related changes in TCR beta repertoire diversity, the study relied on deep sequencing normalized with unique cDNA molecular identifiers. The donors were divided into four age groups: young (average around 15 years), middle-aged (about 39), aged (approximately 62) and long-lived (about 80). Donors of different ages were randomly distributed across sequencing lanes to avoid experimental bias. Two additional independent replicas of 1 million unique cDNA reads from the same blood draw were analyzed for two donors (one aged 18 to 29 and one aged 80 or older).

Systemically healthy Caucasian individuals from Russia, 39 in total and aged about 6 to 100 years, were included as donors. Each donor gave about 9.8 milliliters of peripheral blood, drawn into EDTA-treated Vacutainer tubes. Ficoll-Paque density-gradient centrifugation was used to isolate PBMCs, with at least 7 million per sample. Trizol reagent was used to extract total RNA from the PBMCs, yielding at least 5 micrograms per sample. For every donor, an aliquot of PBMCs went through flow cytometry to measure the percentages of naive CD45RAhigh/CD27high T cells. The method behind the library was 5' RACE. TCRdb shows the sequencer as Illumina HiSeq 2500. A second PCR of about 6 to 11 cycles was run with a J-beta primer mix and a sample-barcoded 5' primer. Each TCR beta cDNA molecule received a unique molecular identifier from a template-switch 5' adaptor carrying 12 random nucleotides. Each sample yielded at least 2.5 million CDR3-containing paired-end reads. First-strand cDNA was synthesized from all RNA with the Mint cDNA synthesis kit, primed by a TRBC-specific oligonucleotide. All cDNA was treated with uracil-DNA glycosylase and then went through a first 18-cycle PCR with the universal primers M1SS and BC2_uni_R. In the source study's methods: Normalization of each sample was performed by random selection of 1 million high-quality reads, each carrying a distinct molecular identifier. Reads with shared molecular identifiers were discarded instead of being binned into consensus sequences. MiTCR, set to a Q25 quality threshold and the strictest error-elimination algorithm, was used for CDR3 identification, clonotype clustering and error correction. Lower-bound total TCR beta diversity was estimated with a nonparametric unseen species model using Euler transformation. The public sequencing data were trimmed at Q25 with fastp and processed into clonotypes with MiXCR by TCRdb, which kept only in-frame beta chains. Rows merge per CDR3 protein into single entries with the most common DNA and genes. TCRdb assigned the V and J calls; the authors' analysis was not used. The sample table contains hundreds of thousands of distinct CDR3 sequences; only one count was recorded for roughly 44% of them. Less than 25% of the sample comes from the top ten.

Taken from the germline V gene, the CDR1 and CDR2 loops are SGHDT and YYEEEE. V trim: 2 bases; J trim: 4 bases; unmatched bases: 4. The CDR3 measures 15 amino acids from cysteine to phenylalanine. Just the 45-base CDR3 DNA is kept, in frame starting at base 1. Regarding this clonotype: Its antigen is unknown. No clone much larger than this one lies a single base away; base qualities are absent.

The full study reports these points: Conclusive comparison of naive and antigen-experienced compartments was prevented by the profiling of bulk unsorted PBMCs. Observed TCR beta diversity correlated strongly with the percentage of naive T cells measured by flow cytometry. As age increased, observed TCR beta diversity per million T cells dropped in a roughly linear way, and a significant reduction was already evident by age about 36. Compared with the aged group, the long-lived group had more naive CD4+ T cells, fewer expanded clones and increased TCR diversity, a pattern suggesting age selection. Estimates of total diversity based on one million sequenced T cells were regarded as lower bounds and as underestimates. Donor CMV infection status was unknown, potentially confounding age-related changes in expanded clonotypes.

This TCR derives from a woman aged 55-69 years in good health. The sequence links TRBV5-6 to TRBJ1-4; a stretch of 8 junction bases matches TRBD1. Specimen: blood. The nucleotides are TGTGCCAGCAGCTTACAGGGGGAGGGTAATGAAAAACTGTTTTTT. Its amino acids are CASSLQGEGNEKLFF.